Described below is a single T cell receptor beta chain sequence and its context. The data derive from a study of blood T cell repertoires in COVID-19. Study context: T cells, B-cell-depleted T cells, or PBMCs provided the cDNA or gDNA that served as material.

In the source study's methods: Nucleated cell counts were estimated from reference gene primer amplification. Only in-frame clones appear in the TCRdb table, and some are missing; sequencing was by immunoSEQ multiplex PCR. V, J and clone size are those of that table, while D and trimming were read from the DNA. Of about 150,000 clones in the sample, 80% to 90% are singletons; the top ten hold 6% to 7%. This receptor was obtained from a man older than 75 with acute or convalescent COVID-19. The sequenced sample consisted of peripheral blood.

The CDR3 DNA sequence: TGTGCCATTTCCACTGGGGGGTCTGAGGGCGAGCAGTACTTC. Translation gives CAISTGGSEGEQYF. This rearrangement joins TRBV10-3 to TRBJ2-7; D might be TRBD2 (6 bases). Germline loops: CDR1 ENHRY, CDR2 SYGVKD. This CDR3 comprises 14 residues. V lost 9 bases and J 6 bases, leaving 21 bases between the germline ends.